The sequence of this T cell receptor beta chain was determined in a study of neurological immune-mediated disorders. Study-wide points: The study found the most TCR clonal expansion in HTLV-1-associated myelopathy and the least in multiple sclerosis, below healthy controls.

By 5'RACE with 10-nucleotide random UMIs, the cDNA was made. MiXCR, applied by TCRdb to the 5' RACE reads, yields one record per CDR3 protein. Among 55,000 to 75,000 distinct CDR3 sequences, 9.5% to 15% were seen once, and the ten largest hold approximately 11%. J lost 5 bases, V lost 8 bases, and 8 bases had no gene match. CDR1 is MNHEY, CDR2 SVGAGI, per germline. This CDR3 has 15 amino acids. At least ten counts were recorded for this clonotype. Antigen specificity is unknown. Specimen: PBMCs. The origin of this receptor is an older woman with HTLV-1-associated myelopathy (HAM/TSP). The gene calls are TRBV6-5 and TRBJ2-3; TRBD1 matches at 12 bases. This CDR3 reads CASGTGTGGVDTQYF. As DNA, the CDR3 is TGTGCCAGCGGGACCGGGACAGGGGGCGTAGATACGCAGTATTTT.